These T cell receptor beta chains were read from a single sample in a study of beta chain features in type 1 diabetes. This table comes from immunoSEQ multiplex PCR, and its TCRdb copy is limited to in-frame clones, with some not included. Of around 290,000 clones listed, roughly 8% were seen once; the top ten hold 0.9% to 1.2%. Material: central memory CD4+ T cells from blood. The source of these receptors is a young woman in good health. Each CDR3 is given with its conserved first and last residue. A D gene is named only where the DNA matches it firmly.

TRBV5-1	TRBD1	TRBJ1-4	CASSTASGGEEKLFF
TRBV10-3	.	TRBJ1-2	CAISESVGDGSVYTF
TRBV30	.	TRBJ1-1	CAWSGAGGTGMFRGNTEAFF
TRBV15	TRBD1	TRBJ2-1	CATSPDRTSSYPHEQFF
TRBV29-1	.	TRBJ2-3	CSATGDTQYF
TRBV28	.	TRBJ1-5	CASREGRRGVNQPQHF
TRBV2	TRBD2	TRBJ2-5	CASSEAGDGPKYF
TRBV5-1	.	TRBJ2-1	CASSSKDYNEQFF
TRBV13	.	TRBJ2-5	CASSATGLETQYF
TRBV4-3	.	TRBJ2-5	CASSQGNTGGQYETQYF
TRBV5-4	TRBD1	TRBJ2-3	CASSGGDRDTDTQYF
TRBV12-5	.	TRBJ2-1	CASGLSPLSNEQFF
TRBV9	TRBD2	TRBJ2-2	CASSVDGTSVTGELFF
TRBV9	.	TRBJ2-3	CASSGSMSKGTDTQYF
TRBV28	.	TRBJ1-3	CASRTGGTGNTIYF
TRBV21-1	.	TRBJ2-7	CASSKRGQAGYGSSYEQYF
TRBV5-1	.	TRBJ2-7	CASSLGGSSYEQYF
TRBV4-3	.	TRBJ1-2	CASSNLQLTGPANYGYTF
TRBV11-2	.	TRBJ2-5	CASSPGGSRETQYF
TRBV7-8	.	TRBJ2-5	CASSSNVGPKETQYF
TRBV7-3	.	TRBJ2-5	CASSWRTRGETQYF
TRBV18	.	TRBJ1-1	CASSPPTANTEAFF
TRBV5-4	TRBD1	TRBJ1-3	CASSLEQGRTGNTIYF
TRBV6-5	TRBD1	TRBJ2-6	CASWTGGGGANVLTF
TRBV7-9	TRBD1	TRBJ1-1	CASSKESGGTEAFF
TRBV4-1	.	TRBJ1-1	CASSQEGGRWVTEAFF
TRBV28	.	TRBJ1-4	CASSSRRGPNEKLFF
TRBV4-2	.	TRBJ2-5	CASSQGLAGGQETQYF
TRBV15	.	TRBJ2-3	CATSRDGRGNTQYF
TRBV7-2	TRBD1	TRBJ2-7	CASSLESGTGGNEQYF
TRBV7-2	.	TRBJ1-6	CASSPNPYGGVGSPLHF
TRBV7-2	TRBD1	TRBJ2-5	CASSLNRGRETQYF
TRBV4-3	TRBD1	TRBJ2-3	CASSPGQGLTDTQYF
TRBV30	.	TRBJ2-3	CAWSDQGMSTDTQYF
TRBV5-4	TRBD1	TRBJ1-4	CASSSNNQGAGIGKLFF
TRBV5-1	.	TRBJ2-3	CASSLRPATDTQYF
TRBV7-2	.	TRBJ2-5	CASSHYQETQYF
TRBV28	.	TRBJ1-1	CASHSAGLSGETEAFF
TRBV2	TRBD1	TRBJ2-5	CASKDRGETQYF
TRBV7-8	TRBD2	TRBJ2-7	CASTGLAGGEQYF
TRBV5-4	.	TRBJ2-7	CASSFPGGYEQYF
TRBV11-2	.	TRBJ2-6	CASTSRGGARSGANVLTF
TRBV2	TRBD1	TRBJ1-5	CASGQTGSNQPQHF
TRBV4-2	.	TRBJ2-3	CASSQDEWGTQYF
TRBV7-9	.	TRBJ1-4	CASSLKGTEKLFF
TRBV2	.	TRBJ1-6	CASSEWGSSYNSPLHF
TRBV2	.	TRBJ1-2	CASMDFNYGYTF
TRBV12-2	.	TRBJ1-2	CASRHRCLGPHGYTF